Below are 24 T cell receptor beta chains sequenced from a single sample in a study of STAT3 mutations in large granular lymphocyte leukemia. Study-wide results and limits: Every T-LGLL patient had at least one immunodominant TCRbeta clonotype.

No antigens are known for them. Measured with immunoSEQ multiplex PCR; TCRdb has only the in-frame clones, and not every one. The table has roughly 9,400 clones, roughly 90% seen once. The sample taken for sequencing was peripheral blood mononuclear cells. The receptor source for this set is a man in his fifties or sixties with T-cell large granular lymphocyte leukemia. Some clones in this sample may be carry-over from other donors' samples.

The V call is TRBV5-6, the J call TRBJ2-5; 9 bases line up with TRBD2. With V trimmed by 4 bases and J by 2 bases, 3 bases remained unmatched. Germline CDR1 is SGHDT and CDR2 is YYEEEE. The CDR3 totals 14 residues. The DNA of the CDR3 is TGTGCCAGCAGCCTTGGACTAGCGCAAGAGACCCAGTACTTC. It yields the protein CASSLGLAQETQYF.

V gene TRBV2 combines with J gene TRBJ2-7; weak D call: TRBD1 (5 bases). Trimming cost V 6 bases and J 7 bases, with 13 bases left between them. The CDR3 length is 12 residues. Germline V gives CDR1 SNHLY, CDR2 FYNNEI. This CDR3 is CASSHSGLEQYF. The CDR3 nucleotides are TGTGCCAGCAGCCACTCAGGGTTAGAGCAGTACTTC.

J is TRBJ2-1 and V is TRBV29-1; D gene uncertain. Between the trimmed V and J ends, which lost 8 bases and 0 bases, there was a span of 14 bases. The CDR3 totals 14 residues. Germline V lookup: CDR1 SQVTM, CDR2 ANQGSEA. The chain's CDR3 is CSPMEWSSYNEQFF. Written as DNA, the CDR3 is TGCAGCCCCATGGAGTGGAGCTCCTACAATGAGCAGTTCTTC.

This clone was observed a handful of times. This chain joins TRBV6-1 and TRBJ2-5; TRBD2 matches 10 bases. The CDR3 spans 14 residues. Germline lookup yields CDR1 MNHNS and CDR2 SASEGT. J lost 2 bases, V lost 7 bases, and 4 bases had no gene match. CDR3 nucleotides: TGTGCCAGCAAAGCGGGAGGGCCGCAAGAGACCCAGTACTTC. It translates to CASKAGGPQETQYF.

The V and J genes are TRBV27 and TRBJ2-3, with 13 bases identical to TRBD2. CDR1 MNHEY and CDR2 SMNVEV come from the germline V gene (reference sequence). CDR3 length: 15 amino acids. J was trimmed by 9 bases and V by 5 bases; bases with no gene match: 8. CDR3 in DNA: TGTGCCAGCAGTCCCTCCGGGACTAGCGGGATCACGCAGTATTTT. This codes for CASSPSGTSGITQYF.

The chain recombines TRBV7-9 with TRBJ2-1; weak D call: TRBD2 (5 bases). The CDR3 spans 16 residues. The germline gives CDR1 SEHNR, CDR2 FQNEAQ (reference sequence). V lost 1 base, J lost 5 bases, and 15 bases lay in between. CDR3 sequence: CASSLVTASLNNEQFF. The CDR3 DNA is TGTGCCAGCAGCTTAGTTACGGCTAGCTTAAACAATGAGCAGTTCTTC.

V usage is TRBV5-1 and J usage is TRBJ1-4; 7 bases are a match to TRBD1. This CDR3 contains 15 residues. J was trimmed by 4 bases and V by 1 base; bases with no gene match: 4. From germline, CDR1 is SGHRS and CDR2 YFSETQ. This CDR3 reads CASSLRGTVNEKLFF. The CDR3 region has the DNA TGCGCCAGCAGCTTGCGGGGGACAGTTAATGAAAAACTGTTTTTT.

This chain uses TRBV7-3 with TRBJ2-2, with D uncertain. The CDR3 runs 12 residues. Germline CDR1 is SGHTA and CDR2 is FQGTGA. Trimming removed 1 base from V and 7 bases from J, with 4 bases in between. The CDR3 here is CASSLIHGELFF. The CDR3 DNA follows: TGTGCCAGCAGCTTAATACACGGGGAGCTGTTTTTT. Based on the CDR3 plus reference TRBV7-3 and TRBJ2-2, the full variable domain is GAGVSQTPSNKVTEKGKYVELRCDPISGHTALYWYRQSLGQGPEFLIYFQGTGAADDSGLPNDRFFAVRPEGSVSTLKIQRTERGDSAVYLCASSLIHGELFFGEGSRLTVL.

CDR3 bases: TGTGCCAGCAGAAGGACCGGAGGGGCCAAAAACATTCAGTACTTC. Protein: CASRRTGGAKNIQYF. The gene calls are TRBV9 and TRBJ2-4; D is possibly TRBD2 (6 bases). Trimming cost V 5 bases and J 1 base, with 13 bases left between them. The CDR3 length is 15 residues. Germline V lookup: CDR1 SGDLS, CDR2 YYNGEE.

The V gene is TRBV2, the J gene TRBJ1-4; 9 positions agree with TRBD1. The CDR3 totals 14 residues. CDR1 and CDR2 from the germline V gene are SNHLY and FYNNEI. J was trimmed by 6 bases and V by 8 bases; bases with no gene match: 7. The CDR3, as DNA: TGTGCCAGCCTTCTGACAGGGGGTTATGAAAAACTGTTTTTT. Its protein product is CASLLTGGYEKLFF.

This chain joins TRBV5-1 and TRBJ2-3; D gene ambiguous. Between the trimmed V and J ends, which lost 0 bases and 0 bases, there was a span of 8 bases. Germline-derived CDR1 and CDR2 are SGHRS and YFSETQ. CDR3 size: 15 residues. The CDR3 DNA reads TGCGCCAGCAGCTTGGACAGTCTTAGCACAGATACGCAGTATTTT. It specifies CASSLDSLSTDTQYF.

This chain joins TRBV30 and TRBJ2-7, with D hard to call. This CDR3 has 15 amino acids. Germline V gene lookup returns CDR1 GTSNPN and CDR2 SVGIG (reference sequence). Trimming took 4 bases from V and 2 from J, leaving 18 bases between them. CDR3 residues: CAWMGLSGRTYEQYF. CDR3 coding DNA: TGTGCCTGGATGGGTTTGTCAGGACGTACCTACGAGCAGTACTTC.

The V and J genes are TRBV7-8 and TRBJ1-2, with 7 bases matching TRBD1. Germline CDR1 SGHVS, CDR2 FQNEAQ. Trimming took 7 bases from V and 0 from J; bases not matched to a gene: 14. The CDR3 covers 17 residues. This CDR3 reads CASTLPHGTATNYGYTF. The CDR3 region has the DNA TGTGCCAGCACCCTCCCCCACGGGACAGCTACTAACTATGGCTACACCTTC.

This sequence joins TRBV4-2 and TRBJ2-5; TRBD1 aligns across 8 bases. Germline V gene lookup returns CDR1 LGHNA and CDR2 YNFKEQ. V lost 1 base, J lost 5 bases, and 3 bases stayed unmatched. This CDR3 is built from 14 residues. The CDR3 nucleotides are TGTGCCAGCAGCCAAGCACAGGGGGAGGAGACCCAGTACTTC. It is translated as CASSQAQGEETQYF.

V gene TRBV28 combines with J gene TRBJ2-7; D is possibly TRBD2 (7 bases). Germline V gives CDR1 MDHEN, CDR2 SYDVKM. The CDR3 runs 12 residues. V lost 10 bases and J lost 4, with 14 bases in between. Here the CDR3 reads CATGGLWYEQYF. CDR3 coding DNA: TGTGCCACCGGGGGGCTCTGGTACGAGCAGTACTTC.

The V gene is TRBV5-1, the J gene TRBJ1-2; possibly TRBD1 for D (6 bases). Trimming left V 4 bases short and J 6 bases short, with 25 bases between. This CDR3 region has 17 residues. The germline V gene encodes CDR1 SGHRS and CDR2 YFSETQ. DNA for the CDR3: TGCGCCAGCAGCCCGGACAGTACAATTTCGGCTATCGATGGCTACACCTTC. This sequence encodes CASSPDSTISAIDGYTF.

CDR3 protein: CASSITDRQGEKLFF. The CDR3 nucleotides read TGTGCCAGCAGCATAACTGACAGGCAGGGTGAAAAACTGTTTTTT. V usage is TRBV28 and J usage is TRBJ1-4; D may be TRBD1 (6 bases). V lost 6 bases and J 7 bases, leaving 18 bases between the germline ends. CDR1 is MDHEN, CDR2 SYDVKM, per germline. The CDR3 extends over 15 amino acids.

The rearrangement links TRBV10-1 to TRBJ1-1, with D maybe TRBD1 (6 bases). CDR1 and CDR2 (germline): WNHNN, SYGVQD (reference sequence). The V and J ends lost 2 bases and 8 bases respectively, with 12 bases between them. There are 13 residues in the CDR3. The CDR3: CASSEQQGAEAFF. The CDR3 region has the DNA TGCGCCAGCAGTGAGCAACAGGGTGCCGAAGCTTTCTTT.

The chain combines TRBV27 with TRBJ2-1; TRBD2 matches 9 bases. J was trimmed by 10 bases and V by 5 bases; bases with no gene match: 6. Germline V gene data show CDR1 as MNHEY and CDR2 as SMNVEV (reference sequence). CDR3 size: 13 residues. The CDR3 sequence is CASSLRLAGEQFF. In DNA form, the CDR3 reads TGTGCCAGCAGTCTCCGCCTAGCGGGGGAGCAGTTCTTC.

The genes are TRBV18 and TRBJ2-1; D perhaps matches TRBD2 (6 bases). Germline CDR1 and CDR2: KGHSH and LQKENI. V was shortened by 3 bases and J by 9 bases, with 12 bases between the two germline ends. The CDR3 has 13 residues. DNA of the CDR3: TGTGCCAGCTCACCCGGAGGGCCCACTGAGCAGTTCTTC. Translation: CASSPGGPTEQFF.

The chain combines TRBV18 with TRBJ2-1; D is undetermined. The V gene lost 0 bases and the J gene lost 7 bases, with 7 bases spanning the gap. The CDR3 length is 13 residues. CDR1 KGHSH and CDR2 LQKENI come from the germline V gene. DNA for the CDR3: TGTGCCAGCTCACCACCGAGTAATAATGAGCAGTTCTTC. Translation gives CASSPPSNNEQFF.

CDR3 in amino acids: CASSGRTGGIYEQYF. The CDR3 coding sequence is TGTGCCAGCAGTGGGAGGACAGGGGGTATCTACGAGCAGTACTTC. The chain joins TRBV25-1 to TRBJ2-7, with 10 bases identical to TRBD1. Losses at the gene ends were 4 bases for V and 3 bases for J; bases not matched to a gene: 6. The CDR3 spans 15 residues. Germline loops: CDR1 MGHDK, CDR2 SYGVNS.

This clone was observed a few times. The CDR3 DNA follows: TGTGCCAGTAGACTGGGACTAGCGGACTACAATGAGCAGTTCTTC. Translating it yields CASRLGLADYNEQFF. V is TRBV19 and J is TRBJ2-1; TRBD2 aligns across 11 bases. The CDR3 spans 15 residues. Germline assignment: CDR1 LNHDA and CDR2 SQIVND (reference sequence). The V and J ends lost 6 bases and 3 bases, in that order; junction bases with no gene match: 4.

V usage is TRBV7-9 and J usage is TRBJ2-1; no reliable D call. V shed 3 bases and J shed 8 bases, with 5 bases lying between them. CDR1 is SEHNR and CDR2 is FQNEAQ in the germline V gene (reference sequence). This CDR3 is built from 11 residues. CDR3 nucleotide sequence: TGTGCCAGCAGCTTGTTAGATGAGCAGTTCTTC. Translating it yields CASSLLDEQFF.